These 30 T cell receptor beta chains were sequenced from one sample in a study of identical twins. TCRdb processed the 5' RACE reads anew with MiXCR; each CDR3 protein has one entry. This table holds just under 650,000 distinct CDR3 sequences, about 7.6% found once. These records were also assigned to another study, of yellow fever vaccine responses in identical twins.

Material: PBMCs. All receptors derive from a woman aged 18 to 35 in good health.

The CDR3 spells CSVEGGQSSGNTIYF. The DNA of the CDR3 is TGCAGCGTTGAAGGGGGGCAGTCCTCTGGAAACACCATATATTTT. The V call is TRBV29-1, the J call TRBJ1-3, with D maybe TRBD1 (6 bases). In germline, CDR1 is SQVTM, CDR2 ANQGSEA. The CDR3 has 15 amino acids. Trimming cost V 1 base and J 0 bases, with 10 bases left between them. Looking up the rest from reference TRBV29-1 and TRBJ1-3 gives the full variable domain: SAVISQKPSRDICQRGTSLTIQCQVDSQVTMMFWYRQQPGQSLTLIATANQGSEATYESGFVIDKFPISRPNLTFSTLTVSNMSPEDSSIYLCSVEGGQSSGNTIYFGEGSWLTVV.

This clonotype was seen a handful of times. The chain links TRBV5-1 to TRBJ1-3, with 7 nucleotides matching TRBD1. The trim removed 4 bases at V and 0 bases at J, leaving 7 bases unmatched. The CDR3 consists of 16 residues. Germline loops: CDR1 SGHRS, CDR2 YFSETQ. CDR3 in DNA: TGCGCCAGCAGCCTACAGGGGCCAAGCTCTGGAAACACCATATATTTT. This translates into CASSLQGPSSGNTIYF.

This clonotype was detected many times. This chain joins TRBV5-1 and TRBJ1-1; tentatively, D is TRBD1 (5 bases). The CDR3 consists of 14 residues. Germline CDR1 SGHRS, CDR2 YFSETQ. V was trimmed by 2 bases and J by 1 base, leaving 9 bases between them. The CDR3 region is CASSLGTANTEAFF. CDR3 DNA: TGCGCCAGCAGCTTAGGGACGGCGAACACTGAAGCTTTCTTT.

This clonotype was seen only a few times. The chain links TRBV4-1 to TRBJ1-5; D possibly corresponds to TRBD1 (6 bases). The CDR3 runs to 15 residues. V dropped 4 bases and J dropped 0 bases, with 10 bases sitting between them. Per the germline V gene, CDR1 is MGHRA and CDR2 is YSYEKL. The CDR3 spells CASSPRTVSNQPQHF. In DNA, the CDR3 is TGCGCCAGCAGCCCCCGGACAGTTAGCAATCAGCCCCAGCATTTT.

In its sample, this clonotype was seen a few times. The chain combines TRBV6-5 with TRBJ2-2; no clear D gene. Trimming stripped 2 bases from V and 1 base from J, with 8 bases between. This CDR3 contains 15 residues. Germline CDR1 and CDR2: MNHEY and SVGAGI. The chain's CDR3 is CASSYKRQNTGELFF. The CDR3 nucleotides read TGTGCCAGCAGTTACAAGAGACAGAACACCGGGGAGCTGTTTTTT.

This clonotype was counted ten times or more. This sequence joins TRBV14 and TRBJ2-7, with 7 bases aligning to TRBD1. V trimming: 4 bases; J trimming: 2 bases; junction bases outside the gene matches: 5. The CDR3 is made up of 14 amino acids. Per germline, CDR1 SGHDN and CDR2 FVKESK. CDR3 amino acids: CASSLSTGTYEQYF. DNA of the CDR3: TGTGCCAGCAGCCTTTCGACAGGGACCTACGAGCAGTACTTC.

This clonotype showed up just a few times. For the CDR3, the DNA is TGTGCCACGAGGGGGGTTAGTCTAGAAGAGAACACCGGGGAGCTGTTTTTT. Protein sequence: CATRGVSLEENTGELFF. J is TRBJ2-2 and V is TRBV10-3, with D possibly being TRBD1 or TRBD2 (6 bases each). There are 17 residues in the CDR3. Trimming removed 10 bases from V and 1 base from J, with 22 bases in between. Germline CDR1 reads ENHRY; CDR2 reads SYGVKD.

This clonotype was seen only a few times. V gene TRBV29-1 combines with J gene TRBJ2-6; tentatively, D is TRBD2 (6 bases). V gave up 5 bases and J gave up 2 bases, with 13 bases separating them. The germline CDR1 and CDR2 sequences are SQVTM and ANQGSEA. This CDR3 is built from 15 residues. CDR3 bases: TGCAGCGTTTCCCCCGGGAGACCTGGGGCCAACGTCCTGACTTTC. It codes for CSVSPGRPGANVLTF.

Details on this clonotype: Being one base from a much bigger clone, this may be a read error. The V gene is TRBV12-3 or TRBV12-4, the J gene TRBJ2-3; TRBD2 aligns across 13 bases. CDR3 size: 19 residues. J gave up 4 bases and V 4 bases, and 14 bases lay outside the gene matches. For the CDR3, the DNA is TGTGCCAGCAGTTCATGGAGCCCCACCGGACTAGCGGGAGCAGATACGCAGTATTTT. This sequence encodes CASSSWSPTGLAGADTQYF.

This clonotype was found a few times. The V call is TRBV20-1, the J call TRBJ2-5, with D perhaps given as TRBD1 or TRBD2 (5 bases each). Trimming removed 3 bases at V and 5 bases at J, with 16 bases between. The CDR3 has 14 amino acids. CDR1 is DFQATT and CDR2 is SNEGSKA in the germline V gene (reference sequence). The CDR3 DNA reads as TGCAGTGCTAGGTCCGGGGCGTTGTCGGAGACCCAGTACTTC. Encoded protein: CSARSGALSETQYF.

The table lists this clonotype with a few counts. The rearrangement joins TRBV5-1 to TRBJ2-1; 13 nucleotides agree with TRBD2. The CDR3 spans 18 residues. The V gene end was trimmed by 0 bases and the J gene end by 0 bases; junction bases not matched to a gene: 3. Germline lookup yields CDR1 SGHRS and CDR2 YFSETQ. The CDR3 DNA follows: TGCGCCAGCAGCTTGGTGGGACTAGCGGGGAGCTCCTACAATGAGCAGTTCTTC. As protein: CASSLVGLAGSSYNEQFF.

In its sample, this clonotype was seen many times. The V and J genes are TRBV5-1 and TRBJ2-3, with TRBD1 identical over 7 bases. After removal of 4 bases from V and 0 bases from J, the junction contained 11 bases not matched to a gene. The CDR3 has 17 residues. Per the germline V gene, CDR1 is SGHRS and CDR2 is YFSETQ. The CDR3 region is CASSRMGTGASTDTQYF. The CDR3, as DNA: TGCGCCAGCAGCCGCATGGGAACAGGGGCGAGCACAGATACGCAGTATTTT. The variable domain in full, completed from reference TRBV5-1 and TRBJ2-3, reads KAGVTQTPRYLIKTRGQQVTLSCSPISGHRSVSWYQQTPGQGLQFLFEYFSETQRNKGNFPGRFSGRQFSNSRSEMNVSTLELGDSALYLCASSRMGTGASTDTQYFGPGTRLTVL.

V and J are TRBV3-1 and TRBJ2-1, with D tentatively TRBD2 (5 bases). CDR1 LGHDT and CDR2 YNNKEL come from the germline V gene (reference sequence). This CDR3 comprises 16 residues. V was shortened by 2 bases and J by 0 bases, with 11 bases between the two germline ends. CDR3 protein: CASSQTGFPSYNEQFF. The CDR3 nucleotides are TGTGCCAGCAGCCAAACGGGATTCCCCTCCTACAATGAGCAGTTCTTC.

This rearrangement joins TRBV11-2 to TRBJ2-1; no clear D gene. Deletions cut 1 base from V and 5 bases from J, with 12 bases between. Germline CDR1 is SGHAT and CDR2 is FQNNGV. There are 15 residues in the CDR3. The CDR3 loop is CASSLVLGNNNEQFF. CDR3 DNA: TGTGCCAGCAGCTTAGTATTGGGGAACAACAATGAGCAGTTCTTC.

The rearrangement joins TRBV29-1 to TRBJ2-7; D call uncertain. The CDR3 totals 12 residues. Germline loops: CDR1 SQVTM, CDR2 ANQGSEA. The V gene lost 0 bases and the J gene lost 3 bases, with 6 bases spanning the gap. The CDR3 nucleotides read TGCAGCGTTGAAGAGGGTCGCTACGAGCAGTACTTC. This sequence encodes CSVEEGRYEQYF.

This clonotype was counted ten times or more. V and J are TRBV28 and TRBJ2-1, with 10 positions matching TRBD2. The CDR3 is made up of 17 amino acids. Trimming at V came to 4 bases and at J to 4 bases, leaving 10 bases not matched to a gene. Per germline, CDR1 MDHEN and CDR2 SYDVKM. CDR3 sequence: CASSSRGASGRYNEQFF. CDR3 DNA: TGTGCCAGCAGTTCCCGGGGGGCTAGCGGGAGATACAATGAGCAGTTCTTC.

This clonotype occurred a few times. The chain is built from TRBV5-1 and TRBJ2-1, with TRBD2 matching over 13 bases. CDR1 and CDR2 from the germline V gene are SGHRS and YFSETQ. The trim removed 4 bases at V and 4 bases at J, leaving 5 bases unmatched. The CDR3 contains 16 residues. The CDR3 loop reads CASSLTSGGGYNEQFF. The CDR3 bases are TGCGCCAGCAGCCTCACTAGCGGGGGGGGATACAATGAGCAGTTCTTC.

The V call is TRBV5-1, the J call TRBJ2-5; D assignment may be TRBD1 or TRBD2 (5 bases each). The germline V gene has CDR1 SGHRS and CDR2 YFSETQ. Trimming stripped 3 bases from V and 1 base from J, with 13 bases between. The CDR3 is 15 residues long. The CDR3 DNA follows: TGCGCCAGCAGCTGGGGGAACACCCCCCAAGAGACCCAGTACTTC. It translates to CASSWGNTPQETQYF.

This clonotype has at least ten counts. This sequence joins TRBV5-1 and TRBJ2-7, with a tentative D call TRBD2 (6 bases). CDR1 and CDR2 from the germline V gene are SGHRS and YFSETQ. The CDR3 is 14 residues long. Trimming removed 0 bases at V and 3 bases at J, with 10 bases between. The CDR3 is CASSLEGSGYEQYF. CDR3 sequence (DNA): TGCGCCAGCAGCTTGGAGGGTAGCGGCTACGAGCAGTACTTC.

The rearrangement uses TRBV4-1 and TRBJ2-2; 8 nucleotides match TRBD2. The CDR3 has 16 residues. V lost 1 base, J lost 0 bases, and 1 base stayed unmatched. Germline V CDR1 and CDR2: MGHRA, YSYEKL. The CDR3 sequence is CASSQVGGANTGELFF. In DNA, the CDR3 is TGCGCCAGCAGCCAAGTCGGGGGGGCGAACACCGGGGAGCTGTTTTTT.

This rearrangement joins TRBV29-1 to TRBJ2-7; D is perhaps TRBD1 or TRBD2 (5 bases each). CDR1 is SQVTM, CDR2 ANQGSEA, per germline. V lost 0 bases and J lost 4, with 16 bases in between. The CDR3 is 15 residues long. CDR3 sequence reads: CSVEDHGTDYYEQYV. In DNA form, the CDR3 reads TGCAGCGTTGAAGACCACGGGACCGATTATTACGAGCAGTACGTC.

This clonotype was counted ten times or more. This chain links TRBV29-1 with TRBJ2-3; TRBD2 agrees at 10 bases. The CDR3 is made up of 15 amino acids. Germline CDR1 and CDR2: SQVTM and ANQGSEA. V was pared by 5 bases and J by 2 bases, with 7 bases of the junction left unmatched. CDR3 coding DNA: TGCAGCGTTTCTCCTAGCGGGAGCCCCACAGATACGCAGTATTTT. Translating gives CSVSPSGSPTDTQYF.

This clonotype was found many times. The chain is built from TRBV24-1 and TRBJ2-1, with D possibly matching TRBD2 (6 bases). Germline lookup yields CDR1 KGHDR and CDR2 SFDVKD. This CDR3 is 15 amino acids long. V lost 6 bases, J lost 7 bases, and 18 bases lay in between. In DNA form, the CDR3 reads TGTGCCACCAGTCACCGGGACTCCCAAGGGAATGAGCAGTTCTTC. This codes for CATSHRDSQGNEQFF.

The table lists this clonotype with a few counts. The DNA of the CDR3 is TGTGCCAGCAGTTTACCCACCGGGACAGGGGAAGCCAAAAACATTCAGTACTTC. Translated: CASSLPTGTGEAKNIQYF. The J gene is TRBJ2-4, the V gene TRBV28, with 10 nucleotides matching TRBD1. Per the germline V gene, CDR1 is MDHEN and CDR2 is SYDVKM. V trimming: 2 bases; J trimming: 0 bases; junction bases outside the gene matches: 7. The CDR3 is made up of 18 amino acids.

The V and J genes are TRBV11-3 and TRBJ2-3; 7 bases agree with TRBD2. With 5 bases clipped from V and 1 base from J, the junction kept 6 bases outside the gene matches. The CDR3 runs 15 residues. Germline V gives CDR1 SGHNT, CDR2 YENEEA. Written as DNA, the CDR3 is TGTGCCAGCAGCCTGTCGACTAGCCGCACAGATACGCAGTATTTT. It translates to CASSLSTSRTDTQYF.

This chain uses TRBV4-1 with TRBJ1-1; D remains unclear. Trimming left V 1 base short and J 6 bases short, with 15 bases between. The V gene's germline CDR1 is MGHRA and CDR2 YSYEKL. The CDR3 contains 15 residues. The CDR3 reads CASSQVIRGRPEAFF. The CDR3, as DNA: TGCGCCAGCAGCCAAGTCATTCGGGGAAGGCCTGAAGCTTTCTTT.

This clonotype has a count of ten or more. The rearrangement joins TRBV3-1 to TRBJ2-3; 11 bases fit TRBD2. This CDR3 is built from 18 residues. J was trimmed by 0 bases and V by 4 bases; bases with no gene match: 9. Germline V gene data show CDR1 as LGHDT and CDR2 as YNNKEL (reference sequence). The CDR3 loop is CASSLSVGLAVSTDTQYF. The CDR3 DNA reads TGTGCCAGCAGCCTATCAGTGGGACTAGCGGTTAGCACAGATACGCAGTATTTT.

This clonotype has ten or more counts. The chain has TRBV6-2 or TRBV6-3 and TRBJ2-7; D gene unclear. The CDR3 spans 11 residues. Per the germline V gene, CDR1 is MNHEY and CDR2 is SVGEGT. Trimming pared 0 bases from V and 7 bases from J, leaving 4 bases between. The CDR3 sequence: CASSYSREQYF. The CDR3 nucleotides read TGTGCCAGCAGTTACTCCAGAGAGCAGTACTTC.

This clonotype was picked up a small number of times. The J gene is TRBJ2-1, the V gene TRBV7-6; D call uncertain. The length of the CDR3 is 19 residues. The V and J ends lost 1 base and 3 bases respectively, with 22 bases between them. CDR1 and CDR2 from the germline V gene are SGHVS and FNYEAQ. The CDR3, as DNA: TGTGCCAGCAGCTTAGATAGGTTAGGTTACACAGCAGGCTACAATGAGCAGTTCTTC. Translated, it gives CASSLDRLGYTAGYNEQFF.

The chain employs TRBV10-3 and TRBJ2-7, with 10 bases identical to TRBD2. J gave up 5 bases and V 7 bases, and 8 bases lay outside the gene matches. Germline values: CDR1 ENHRY, CDR2 SYGVKD. The CDR3 loop spans 14 amino acids. CDR3 sequence reads: CAIKTGTSVDEQYF. The CDR3, as DNA: TGTGCCATCAAAACCGGGACTAGCGTGGACGAGCAGTACTTC.